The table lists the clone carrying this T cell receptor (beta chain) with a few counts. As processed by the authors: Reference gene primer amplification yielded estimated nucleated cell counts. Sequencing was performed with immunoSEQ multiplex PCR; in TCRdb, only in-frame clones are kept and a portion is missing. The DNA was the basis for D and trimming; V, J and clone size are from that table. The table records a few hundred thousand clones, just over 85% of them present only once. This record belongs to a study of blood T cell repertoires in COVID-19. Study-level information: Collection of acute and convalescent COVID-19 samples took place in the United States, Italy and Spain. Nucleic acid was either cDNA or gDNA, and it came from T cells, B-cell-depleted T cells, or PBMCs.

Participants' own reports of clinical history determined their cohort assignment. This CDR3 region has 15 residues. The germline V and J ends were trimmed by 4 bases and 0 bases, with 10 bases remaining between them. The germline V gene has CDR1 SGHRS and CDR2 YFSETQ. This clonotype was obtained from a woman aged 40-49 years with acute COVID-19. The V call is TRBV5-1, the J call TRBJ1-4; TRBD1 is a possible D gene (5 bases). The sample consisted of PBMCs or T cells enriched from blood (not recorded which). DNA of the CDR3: TGCGCCAGCAGCACCGGACAACCAACTAATGAAAAACTGTTTTTT. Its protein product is CASSTGQPTNEKLFF.